Listed here is a single T cell receptor (beta chain). Its antigen is not identified. These data are taken from a study of CD8 T cells in Susac syndrome. Findings and limits, study-wide: As the study acknowledged, the number of individuals in its TCR sequencing and HLA analysis was relatively small.

Random hexamers were used to reverse transcribe the RNA input (about 0.45 to 1 ug). TCRdb independently ran MiXCR on the immunoSEQ multiplex PCR reads; one entry per CDR3 protein. The sample has some 130,000 distinct CDR3 sequences, approximately 94% seen once. The multiple sclerosis controls, all treatment-naive patients, had relapsing-remitting disease that was stable or active. TEMRA cells were enriched by FACS, while CD8+ and CD4+ T cells were obtained through a negative isolation that was performed magnetically. The material sequenced was CD4+ T cells from PBMCs. This TCR came from a human donor with multiple sclerosis.

CDR3 nucleotides: TGTGCCAGCAGTGACAGGTACAATGAGCAGTTCTTC. Its protein is CASSDRYNEQFF. The V and J genes are TRBV27 and TRBJ2-1; a weak D match, TRBD1 (6 bases). The CDR3 consists of 12 residues. From germline, CDR1 is MNHEY and CDR2 SMNVEV (reference sequence). Deletions cut 5 bases from V and 4 bases from J, with 6 bases between.